Shown below are 16 T cell receptor beta chains from a single sample sequenced in a study of shared clonotypes between healthy human individuals. TCRdb's copy holds only in-frame clones and misses some; the assay was immunoSEQ multiplex PCR. Of about 1 million clones listed, about 75% are singletons. Sequenced: memory CD4+ T cells sorted from blood. Subset of the sample: CD45RA-negative fraction. Every receptor here comes from a man younger than 35 in good health.

The chain recombines TRBV5-5 with TRBJ1-1; no clear D gene. This CDR3 has 15 amino acids. The V and J ends lost 9 bases and 0 bases respectively, with 18 bases between them. Germline assignment: CDR1 SGHKS and CDR2 YYEKEE (reference sequence). CDR3 loop: CATPPPYDLNTEAFF. As DNA, the CDR3 is TGTGCCACCCCTCCCCCCTACGACCTGAACACTGAAGCTTTCTTT.

J is TRBJ2-1 and V is TRBV18, with a tentative D call TRBD1 (6 bases). The CDR3 length is 15 residues. V was shortened by 6 bases and J by 2 bases, with 14 bases between the two germline ends. Germline values: CDR1 KGHSH, CDR2 LQKENI. The CDR3 coding sequence is TGTGCCAGCTCTCCGGGACAAGGGCCCTACAATGAGCAGTTCTTC. This gives the protein CASSPGQGPYNEQFF.

The rearrangement uses TRBV18 and TRBJ2-2, with a weak D call TRBD1 (5 bases). CDR1 is KGHSH, CDR2 LQKENI, per germline. This CDR3 has 14 amino acids. V was shortened by 3 bases and J by 3 bases, with 8 bases between the two germline ends. The chain's CDR3 is CASSPDSYTGELFF. The CDR3 region has the DNA TGTGCCAGCTCACCTGACAGTTACACCGGGGAGCTGTTTTTT. The full variable domain, rest sourced from reference TRBV18 and TRBJ2-2, is NAGVMQNPRHLVRRRGQEARLRCSPMKGHSHVYWYRQLPEEGLKFMVYLQKENIIDESGMPKERFSAEFPKEGPSILRIQQVVRGDSAAYFCASSPDSYTGELFFGEGSRLTVL.

This clone has a single count. The rearrangement uses TRBV20-1 and TRBJ2-5, with TRBD2 as a possible D gene (6 bases). This CDR3 contains 10 residues. The germline gives CDR1 DFQATT, CDR2 SNEGSKA (reference sequence). Deletions cut 7 bases from V and 11 bases from J, with 14 bases between. CDR3 nucleotides: TGCAGTGTTCCACCGGGGGAGCAGTACTTC. Protein sequence: CSVPPGEQYF.

This clone was seen a few times. The chain links TRBV4-2 to TRBJ1-4, with TRBD1 matching over 8 bases. Germline-derived CDR1 and CDR2 are LGHNA and YNFKEQ. Trimming removed 4 bases from V and 8 bases from J; junction bases left unmatched: 18. This CDR3 region has 18 residues. The CDR3 protein is CASSPAPGAGGKVEKLFF. The CDR3 DNA follows: TGTGCCAGCAGCCCAGCCCCGGGCGCAGGGGGCAAAGTGGAAAAACTGTTTTTT.

This rearrangement joins TRBV6-5 to TRBJ2-4; weak D call: TRBD1 (6 bases). CDR1 is MNHEY and CDR2 is SVGAGI in the germline V gene. This CDR3 contains 14 residues. V was clipped by 5 bases and J by 11 bases, with 19 bases between them. This chain's CDR3 is CASSPPGHPVVQYF. CDR3 DNA sequence: TGTGCCAGCAGTCCGCCGGGACACCCCGTTGTTCAGTACTTC.

This rearrangement joins TRBV13 to TRBJ1-6; a weak D match, TRBD1 (5 bases). CDR1 and CDR2 (germline): PRHDT, FYEKMQ (reference sequence). Between the trimmed V and J ends, which lost 4 bases and 3 bases, there was a span of 7 bases. The CDR3 contains 14 residues. CDR3 coding DNA: TGTGCCAGCAGCTCAGGGCACTATAATTCACCCCTCCACTTT. Its protein is CASSSGHYNSPLHF.

This clone occurred a few times. The CDR3 does not close with the conserved phenylalanine or tryptophan, likely indicating a read error. The DNA is left out, because the CDR3 cannot be placed on it with certainty; the CDR3 is given as TCRdb lists it. V and J are TRBV6-1 and TRBJ1-1; TRBD1 was called by the table and not checked on the DNA. From its first to its last residue, the CDR3 has 10 amino acids. Germline-derived CDR1 and CDR2 are MNHNS and SASEGT. This CDR3 is CASSEIDTEI.

CDR3 amino acids: CAWSATEAFF. As DNA, the CDR3 is TGTGCCTGGAGTGCCACAGAAGCTTTCTTT. The chain employs TRBV30 and TRBJ1-1; D call uncertain. CDR1 is GTSNPN, CDR2 SVGIG, per germline (reference sequence). This CDR3 spans 10 amino acids. The germline V and J ends were trimmed by 1 base and 8 bases, with 5 bases remaining between them.

The chain has TRBV28 and TRBJ1-3; tentative D call: TRBD1 (5 bases). Germline V CDR1 and CDR2: MDHEN, SYDVKM. V was cut by 8 bases and J by 3 bases, with 14 bases left in between. This CDR3 has 14 amino acids. The CDR3 loop is CASGGVPNGNTIYF. The CDR3 DNA is TGTGCCAGCGGAGGGGTCCCTAATGGAAACACCATATATTTT.

Note on this clone: The sample carries other DNA sequences with the same CDR3. The chain has TRBV7-3 and TRBJ2-2; possibly TRBD2 for D (5 bases). Germline V gene data show CDR1 as SGHTA and CDR2 as FQGTGA. The V and J ends lost 5 bases and 8 bases respectively, with 21 bases between them. CDR3 size: 16 residues. CDR3 protein: CASSLHGLATRGELFF. CDR3 nucleotides: TGTGCCAGCAGCCTTCATGGGCTAGCAACTCGGGGGGAGCTGTTTTTT.

The gene calls are TRBV5-1 and TRBJ1-2; the match to TRBD1 covers 9 bases. The CDR3 loop spans 13 amino acids. Germline CDR1 reads SGHRS; CDR2 reads YFSETQ. Unmatched junction bases numbered 9, after V lost 2 bases and J lost 13 bases. The CDR3 is CASSLAGTGPTTF. The DNA of the CDR3 is TGCGCCAGCAGCTTAGCCGGGACAGGGCCAACCACCTTC.

The CDR3 here is CASSRGTGYNEQFF. CDR3 nucleotide sequence: TGCGCCAGCAGTAGGGGAACAGGGTACAATGAGCAGTTCTTC. J is TRBJ2-1 and V is TRBV5-1; D possibly corresponds to TRBD1 (6 bases). The ends were cut back, 5 bases at V and 4 bases at J, with 13 bases in the middle. Germline CDR1 reads SGHRS; CDR2 reads YFSETQ. This CDR3 comprises 14 residues.

V usage is TRBV5-6 and J usage is TRBJ1-5; D is possibly TRBD1 (5 bases). The CDR3 contains 15 residues. The germline CDR1 and CDR2 sequences are SGHDT and YYEEEE. Deletions cut 2 bases from V and 4 bases from J, with 13 bases between. The CDR3 is CASSLWDRANQPQHF. The CDR3, as DNA: TGTGCCAGCAGCTTATGGGACCGGGCAAATCAGCCCCAGCATTTT.

DNA for the CDR3: TGTGCCAGCAGAGCTAATAGACAGGGGTTCCAGCATTTT. Protein: CASRANRQGFQHF. The rearrangement uses TRBV2 and TRBJ1-5; 8 positions match TRBD1. J gave up 12 bases and V 6 bases, and 10 bases lay outside the gene matches. The CDR3 sequence is 13 residues long. Germline V gives CDR1 SNHLY, CDR2 FYNNEI.

Concerning this clone: Other DNA sequences in the same sample also yield this CDR3. The chain employs TRBV7-2 and TRBJ2-7; D perhaps matches TRBD1 (7 bases). This CDR3 is built from 14 residues. The V gene lost 1 base and the J gene lost 3 bases, with 10 bases spanning the gap. Germline V gene lookup returns CDR1 SGHTA and CDR2 FQGNSA. The CDR3 loop reads CASSLGQGGYEQYF. The CDR3 DNA reads as TGTGCCAGCAGCTTAGGACAGGGAGGCTACGAGCAGTACTTC. Drawing the rest from reference TRBV7-2 and TRBJ2-7, the complete variable domain is GAGVSQSPSNKVTEKGKDVELRCDPISGHTALYWYRQSLGQGLEFLIYFQGNSAPDKSGLPSDRFSAERTGGSVSTLTIQRTQQEDSAVYLCASSLGQGGYEQYFGPGTRLTVT.